This entry lists 24 T cell receptor beta chains sequenced from one sample in a study of shared clonotypes between healthy human individuals. Clones were sequenced by immunoSEQ multiplex PCR, and TCRdb holds only the in-frame ones, with some missing. The repertoire includes 950,000 to 1,100,000 clones, 70% to 80% of them detected once, and about 1.5% sits in the top ten. Material for sequencing was memory CD4+ T cells sorted from blood. Subset meaning: CD45RA-negative fraction. All receptors derive from a man younger than 30 in good health.

Regarding this clone: Within the sample, other DNA sequences also encode this same CDR3. The chain has TRBV11-2 and TRBJ2-7, with a possible D match to TRBD2 (6 bases). V lost 0 bases to trimming and J lost 5 bases, with 11 bases between them. The CDR3 length is 14 residues. The germline V gene encodes CDR1 SGHAT and CDR2 FQNNGV. The CDR3 sequence: CASSLDRGGDEQYF. CDR3 sequence (DNA): TGTGCCAGCAGCTTAGATCGTGGCGGGGACGAGCAGTACTTC.

This clone appeared once. This chain's CDR3 is CASSGRQGEVYNSPLHF. For the CDR3, the DNA is TGTGCCAGCAGCGGCCGACAGGGGGAAGTATATAATTCACCCCTCCACTTT. The chain joins TRBV9 to TRBJ1-6, with 9 bases aligning to TRBD1. The V and J ends lost 3 bases and 4 bases, in that order; junction bases with no gene match: 8. Germline values: CDR1 SGDLS, CDR2 YYNGEE. CDR3 length: 17 amino acids.

The genes are TRBV11-2 and TRBJ2-5, with D possibly matching TRBD2 (5 bases). Trimming took off 4 bases at V and 5 bases at J, with 17 bases between the two ends. Germline values: CDR1 SGHAT, CDR2 FQNNGV. The CDR3 has 15 amino acids. The CDR3: CASSSNPTRSETQYF. Here the CDR3 DNA reads TGTGCCAGCAGCTCCAACCCTACTAGATCGGAGACCCAGTACTTC.

This sequence joins TRBV12-5 and TRBJ2-7; a possible D gene is TRBD2 (5 bases). Looked up from germline, CDR1 is LGHNT and CDR2 is FRNRAP. V was shortened by 5 bases and J by 2 bases, with 13 bases between the two germline ends. The CDR3 runs 14 residues. CDR3 sequence (DNA): TGTGCTAGTGGTAGCCGCGGGTTTCCCTACGAGCAGTACTTC. The encoded protein is CASGSRGFPYEQYF.

The rearrangement links TRBV7-2 to TRBJ1-2; unclear D gene. The CDR3 is 14 amino acids. V gave up 1 base and J gave up 2 bases, with 8 bases separating them. CDR1 is SGHTA, CDR2 FQGNSA, per germline. In DNA, the CDR3 is TGTGCCAGCAGCTTAGGGGCGGAGAACTATGGCTACACCTTC. Amino acid sequence: CASSLGAENYGYTF.

This chain joins TRBV5-6 and TRBJ2-5; TRBD2 is a possible D gene (6 bases). Trimming removed 3 bases from V and 2 bases from J, with 14 bases in between. This CDR3 comprises 15 residues. CDR1 SGHDT and CDR2 YYEEEE come from the germline V gene. The CDR3 coding sequence is TGTGCCAGCAGCTGGGGGGTACTAGGACAAGAGACCCAGTACTTC. It translates to CASSWGVLGQETQYF. The full variable domain, in which reference TRBV5-6 and TRBJ2-5 provide the parts outside the CDR3, is DAGVTQSPTHLIKTRGQQVTLRCSPKSGHDTVSWYQQALGQGPQFIFQYYEEEERQRGNFPDRFSGHQFPNYSSELNVNALLLGDSALYLCASSWGVLGQETQYFGPGTRLLVL.

Ten or more counts support this clone. The CDR3 region is CASSPPGTTQETQYF. Here the CDR3 DNA reads TGTGCCAGCAGCCCACCCGGGACGACACAAGAGACCCAGTACTTC. The V gene is TRBV9, the J gene TRBJ2-5; D tentatively fits TRBD1 or TRBD2 (5 bases each). This CDR3 comprises 15 residues. The germline V gene has CDR1 SGDLS and CDR2 YYNGEE. Trimming shortened V by 4 bases and J by 2 bases, and 15 bases separated the two germline ends. The complete variable domain, with remaining parts taken from reference TRBV9 and TRBJ2-5, reads DSGVTQTPKHLITATGQRVTLRCSPRSGDLSVYWYQQSLDQGLQFLIQYYNGEERAKGNILERFSAQQFPDLHSELNLSSLELGDSALYFCASSPPGTTQETQYFGPGTRLLVL.

This clone has ten or more counts. The genes are TRBV19 and TRBJ2-1; 14 nucleotides match TRBD2. CDR1 and CDR2 (germline): LNHDA, SQIVND (reference sequence). This CDR3 is built from 18 residues. The ends lost 0 bases at V and 9 bases at J; junction bases unmatched: 10. CDR3 DNA: TGTGCCAGTAGTATAGACCGGGGCGCGGGACTAGCGGGAGTTGAGCAGTTCTTC. It translates to CASSIDRGAGLAGVEQFF.

V gene TRBV28 combines with J gene TRBJ1-4; 7 bases fit TRBD1. This CDR3 has 15 amino acids. J lost 8 bases, V lost 7 bases, and 13 bases had no gene match. The germline V gene has CDR1 MDHEN and CDR2 SYDVKM. The CDR3 region is CASTQEGTVAEKLFF. CDR3 nucleotides: TGTGCCAGCACTCAAGAGGGGACAGTGGCCGAAAAACTGTTTTTT.

This clone showed up many times. V and J are TRBV10-3 and TRBJ1-2, with D possibly TRBD1 on 5 matching bases. Deletions cut 4 bases from V and 6 bases from J, with 12 bases between. In germline, CDR1 is ENHRY, CDR2 SYGVKD. This CDR3 has 13 residues. CDR3 sequence: CAISAGGGNGYTF. DNA for the CDR3: TGTGCCATCAGTGCCGGCGGGGGGAATGGCTACACCTTC.

The rearrangement uses TRBV21-1 and TRBJ2-3; the table's TRBD1 call for D was not verified on the DNA. TRBV21-1 is marked as a pseudogene. The CDR3 runs to 19 residues. The CDR3 DNA sequence: TGTGCCAGCAGCAAAGAGGCGGAGCGGCCTGGAGGGGGCACAGATACGCAGTGTTTT. This encodes CASSKEAERPGGGTDTQCF.

The chain recombines TRBV6-5 with TRBJ2-1; TRBD2 agrees at 14 bases. The CDR3 loop spans 14 amino acids. The V gene's germline CDR1 is MNHEY and CDR2 SVGAGI. With 6 bases clipped from V and 13 bases from J, the junction kept 8 bases outside the gene matches. In DNA, the CDR3 is TGTGCCAGCAGCCCCCCGGGACTAGCGGGAGTACAGTTCTTC. It yields the protein CASSPPGLAGVQFF.

This clone appeared a few times. V gene TRBV7-2 combines with J gene TRBJ1-5; unclear D gene. V shed 1 base and J shed 9 bases, with 16 bases lying between them. The germline V gene encodes CDR1 SGHTA and CDR2 FQGNSA. The CDR3 length is 15 residues. The CDR3 nucleotides are TGTGCCAGCAGCTTAGTCGACATCCCAGGTGGGCCCCAGCATTTT. Translating gives CASSLVDIPGGPQHF.

On this clone itself: Possible read error: a much larger clone is one base away. The chain links TRBV28 to TRBJ2-7; D gene ambiguous. V dropped 6 bases and J dropped 3 bases, with 6 bases sitting between them. The V gene's germline CDR1 is MDHEN and CDR2 SYDVKM. The CDR3 consists of 11 residues. Here the CDR3 reads CASRGDYEQYF. DNA of the CDR3: TGTGCCAGCAGGGGCGACTACGAGCAGTACTTC. The full variable domain, its missing parts supplied by reference TRBV28 and TRBJ2-7, is DVKVTQSSRYLVKRTGEKVFLECVQDMDHENMFWYRQDPGLGLRLIYFSYDVKMKEKGDIPEGYSVSREKKERFSLILESASTNQTSMYLCASRGDYEQYFGPGTRLTVT.

This clone was recorded once. V gene TRBV25-1 combines with J gene TRBJ1-4, with D perhaps TRBD1 (6 bases). Per the germline V gene, CDR1 is MGHDK and CDR2 is SYGVNS. Trimming shortened V by 6 bases and J by 1 base, and 12 bases separated the two germline ends. The CDR3 length is 15 residues. CDR3 DNA: TGTGCCAGCAGCCTCCCAGGGGTAACTAATGAAAAACTGTTTTTT. Amino acids: CASSLPGVTNEKLFF.

This clone occurred a few times. This chain joins TRBV18 and TRBJ2-1; 10 nucleotides line up with TRBD2. Germline CDR1 reads KGHSH; CDR2 reads LQKENI. The V and J ends lost 2 bases and 6 bases, in that order; junction bases with no gene match: 10. The CDR3 spans 17 residues. The CDR3 reads CASSPGLSAGGRNEQFF. CDR3 nucleotides: TGTGCCAGCTCACCAGGGTTATCAGCGGGAGGGCGCAATGAGCAGTTCTTC. The full variable domain, in which reference TRBV18 and TRBJ2-1 provide the parts outside the CDR3, is NAGVMQNPRHLVRRRGQEARLRCSPMKGHSHVYWYRQLPEEGLKFMVYLQKENIIDESGMPKERFSAEFPKEGPSILRIQQVVRGDSAAYFCASSPGLSAGGRNEQFFGPGTRLTVL.

The chain employs TRBV5-6 and TRBJ2-1; 11 positions match TRBD1. Trimming took 4 bases from V and 7 from J; bases not matched to a gene: 13. Per the germline V gene, CDR1 is SGHDT and CDR2 is YYEEEE. The CDR3 sequence is 17 residues long. CDR3 protein: CASSRLGQGATRNEQFF. CDR3 DNA: TGTGCCAGCAGCCGACTTGGACAGGGGGCAACAAGAAATGAGCAGTTCTTC.

The chain couples TRBV5-1 to TRBJ2-1; D unclear. Trimming left V 0 bases short and J 4 bases short, with 8 bases between. The CDR3 has 14 residues. CDR1 and CDR2 (germline): SGHRS, YFSETQ. The CDR3 loop is CASSLANGYNEQFF. CDR3 coding DNA: TGCGCCAGCAGCTTGGCCAACGGTTACAATGAGCAGTTCTTC.

This chain connects TRBV5-6 to TRBJ2-7; the match to TRBD1 covers 8 bases. The junction had 5 bases not matched to a gene; V was cut back by 2 bases and J by 1 base. The germline CDR1 and CDR2 sequences are SGHDT and YYEEEE. This CDR3 region has 15 residues. Here the CDR3 reads CASSFAGTGSYEQYF. The DNA of the CDR3 is TGTGCCAGCAGCTTTGCCGGGACAGGATCCTACGAGCAGTACTTC.

The rearrangement links TRBV7-9 to TRBJ1-6; D uncertain. Per the germline V gene, CDR1 is SEHNR and CDR2 is FQNEAQ (reference sequence). Trimming stripped 0 bases from V and 12 bases from J, with 9 bases between. This CDR3 is built from 13 residues. The CDR3 nucleotides read TGTGCCAGCAGCTTAGCCGGGTGGGGACCCCTCCACTTT. Translating gives CASSLAGWGPLHF.

The genes are TRBV5-6 and TRBJ1-6; unclear D gene. The CDR3 extends over 15 amino acids. The V end lost 1 base, the J end lost 4 bases, and 9 bases lay between the germline ends. CDR1 SGHDT and CDR2 YYEEEE come from the germline V gene. The CDR3 protein is CASSLSQVYNSPLHF. DNA for the CDR3: TGTGCCAGCAGCTTGTCTCAGGTTTATAATTCACCCCTCCACTTT.

This clone was recorded only once. The chain has TRBV7-3 and TRBJ2-4; possible D gene TRBD1, 8 bases. Trimming cost V 3 bases and J 4 bases, with 13 bases left between them. The CDR3 consists of 15 residues. The germline V gene encodes CDR1 SGHTA and CDR2 FQGTGA. The CDR3 is CASSLTGEGKNIQYF. DNA for the CDR3: TGTGCCAGCAGCTTGACAGGGGAGGGGAAAAACATTCAGTACTTC. The entire variable domain, with the rest obtained from reference TRBV7-3 and TRBJ2-4, is as follows: GAGVSQTPSNKVTEKGKYVELRCDPISGHTALYWYRQSLGQGPEFLIYFQGTGAADDSGLPNDRFFAVRPEGSVSTLKIQRTERGDSAVYLCASSLTGEGKNIQYFGAGTRLSVL.

The chain has TRBV12-5 and TRBJ2-1, with D possibly TRBD1 on 6 matching bases. The length of the CDR3 is 17 residues. The V gene's germline CDR1 is LGHNT and CDR2 FRNRAP. V lost 5 bases and J 0 bases, leaving 17 bases between the germline ends. The CDR3 is CASGGGMTGSSYNEQFF. The CDR3 nucleotides are TGTGCTAGTGGTGGGGGCATGACCGGTAGCTCCTACAATGAGCAGTTCTTC.

For this clone: A much larger clone differs from this one at a single base, so this may be a read error. The sample holds other DNA sequences that translate to the same CDR3. The chain combines TRBV2 with TRBJ1-1, with 7 bases that match TRBD1. Germline V gene lookup returns CDR1 SNHLY and CDR2 FYNNEI. The trim removed 6 bases at V and 1 base at J, leaving 2 bases unmatched. The CDR3 loop spans 13 amino acids. CDR3 protein: CASSGQANTEAFF. CDR3 nucleotide sequence: TGTGCCAGCAGCGGACAGGCGAACACTGAAGCTTTCTTT.